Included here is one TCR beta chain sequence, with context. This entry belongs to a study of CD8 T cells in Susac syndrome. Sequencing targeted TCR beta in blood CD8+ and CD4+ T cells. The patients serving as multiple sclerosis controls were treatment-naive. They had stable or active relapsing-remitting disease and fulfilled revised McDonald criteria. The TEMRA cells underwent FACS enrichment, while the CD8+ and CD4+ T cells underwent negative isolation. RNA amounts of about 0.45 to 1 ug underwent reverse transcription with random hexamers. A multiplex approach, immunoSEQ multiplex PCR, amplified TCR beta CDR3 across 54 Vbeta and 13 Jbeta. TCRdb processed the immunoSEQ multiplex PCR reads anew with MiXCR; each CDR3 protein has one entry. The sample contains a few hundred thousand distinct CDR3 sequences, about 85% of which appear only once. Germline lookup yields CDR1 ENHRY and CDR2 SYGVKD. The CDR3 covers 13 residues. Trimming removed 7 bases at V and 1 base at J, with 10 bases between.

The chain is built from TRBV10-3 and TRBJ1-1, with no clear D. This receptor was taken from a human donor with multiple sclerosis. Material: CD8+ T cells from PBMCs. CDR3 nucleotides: TGTGCCATCAAGGAGGGAGGGAACACTGAAGCTTTCTTT. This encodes CAIKEGGNTEAFF.